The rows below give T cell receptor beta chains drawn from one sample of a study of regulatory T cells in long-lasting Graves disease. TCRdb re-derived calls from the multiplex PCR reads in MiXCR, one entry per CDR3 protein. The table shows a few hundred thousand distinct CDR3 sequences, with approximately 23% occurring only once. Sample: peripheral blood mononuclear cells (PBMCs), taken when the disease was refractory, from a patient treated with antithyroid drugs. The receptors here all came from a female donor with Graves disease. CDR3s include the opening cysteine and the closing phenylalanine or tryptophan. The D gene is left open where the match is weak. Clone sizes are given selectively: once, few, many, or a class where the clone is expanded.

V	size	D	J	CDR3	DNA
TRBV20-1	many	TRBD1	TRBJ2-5	CSARVSPGQGMGETQYF	TGCAGTGCTAGAGTTTCCCCAGGACAGGGGATGGGGGAGACCCAGTACTTC
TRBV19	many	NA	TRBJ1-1	CASSEDGRSMNTEAFF	TGTGCCAGTAGTGAAGATGGACGGTCCATGAACACTGAAGCTTTCTTT
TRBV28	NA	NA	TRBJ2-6	CASSQSGWRGANVLTF	TGTGCCAGCAGCCAATCCGGCTGGAGAGGGGCCAACGTCCTGACTTTC
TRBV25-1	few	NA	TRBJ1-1	CASSEYIPKLRRTEAFF	TGTGCCAGCAGTGAATATATCCCTAAACTCAGAAGGACTGAAGCTTTCTTT
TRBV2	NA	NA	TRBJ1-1	CASSGGRDTEAFF	TGTGCCAGCAGTGGTGGCAGGGACACTGAAGCTTTCTTT
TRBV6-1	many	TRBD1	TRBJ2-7	CASSEGTGGEQYF	TGTGCCAGCAGTGAGGGGACAGGGGGCGAGCAGTACTTC
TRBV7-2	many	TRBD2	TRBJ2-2	CASSSGGLAAVTGELFF	TGTGCCAGCAGCTCAGGAGGACTAGCCGCGGTCACCGGGGAGCTGTTTTTT
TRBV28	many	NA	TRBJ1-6	CASSLEGAYNSPLHF	TGTGCCAGCAGTTTAGAGGGGGCCTATAATTCACCCCTCCACTTT
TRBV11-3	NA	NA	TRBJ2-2	CASSLTGQNTGEPFF	TGTGCCAGCAGCTTAACAGGACAGAACACCGGGGAGCCGTTTTTT
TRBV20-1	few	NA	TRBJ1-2	CSARGSGDYGYTF	TGCAGTGCTAGAGGATCCGGGGACTATGGCTACACCTTC
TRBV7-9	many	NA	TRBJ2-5	CASTIYATGAQQETQYF	TGTGCCAGCACCATTTACGCAACGGGGGCCCAGCAAGAGACCCAGTACTTC
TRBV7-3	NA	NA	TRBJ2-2	CASSLGGEATGELFF	TGTGCCAGCAGCTTAGGAGGAGAAGCCACCGGGGAGCTGTTTTTT
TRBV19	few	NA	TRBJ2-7	CASSIQLPYEQYF	TGTGCCAGTAGTATTCAGTTACCTTACGAGCAGTACTTC
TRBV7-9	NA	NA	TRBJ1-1	CASSFVHTEAFF	TGTGCCAGCAGCTTTGTTCACACTGAAGCTTTCTTT
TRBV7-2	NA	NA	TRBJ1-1	CASSFARTANPFGMNTEAFF	TGTGCCAGCAGCTTCGCCAGGACAGCGAACCCCTTCGGCATGAACACTGAAGCTTTCTTT
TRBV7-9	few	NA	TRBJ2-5	CASSEGLAQETQYF	TGTGCCAGCAGCGAGGGACTGGCACAAGAGACCCAGTACTTC
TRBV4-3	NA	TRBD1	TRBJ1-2	CASSQSRRDREGYTF	TGCGCCAGCAGCCAATCCCGCCGGGACAGGGAAGGCTACACCTTC
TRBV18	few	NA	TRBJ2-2	CASSPERTGELFF	TGTGCCAGCTCACCAGAGCGAACCGGGGAGCTGTTTTTT
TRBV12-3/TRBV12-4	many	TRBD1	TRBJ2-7	CASNPLAGGHEQYF	TGTGCCAGCAATCCATTGGCAGGGGGCCACGAGCAGTACTTC
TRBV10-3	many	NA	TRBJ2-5	CAIGIRQATEETQYF	TGTGCCATCGGAATAAGACAGGCCACTGAAGAGACCCAGTACTTC
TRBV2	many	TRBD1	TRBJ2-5	CASGQGREETQYF	TGTGCCAGCGGACAGGGAAGGGAAGAGACCCAGTACTTC
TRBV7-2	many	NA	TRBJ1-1	CASSSGPLSTEAFF	TGTGCCAGCAGCTCGGGGCCTCTTAGCACTGAAGCTTTCTTT
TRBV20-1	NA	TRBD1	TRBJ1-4	CSARDSGQPNEKLFF	TGCAGTGCTAGGGATTCGGGACAGCCGAATGAAAAACTGTTTTTT
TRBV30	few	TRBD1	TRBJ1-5	CAWSIRDRVGQPQHF	TGTGCCTGGAGTATTAGGGACAGGGTCGGTCAGCCCCAGCATTTT
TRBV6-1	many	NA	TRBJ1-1	CASSGRGTEAFF	TGTGCCAGCAGTGGGAGAGGGACTGAAGCTTTCTTT
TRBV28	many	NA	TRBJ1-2	CASEGREGNYGYTF	TGTGCCAGCGAAGGGAGGGAAGGCAACTATGGCTACACCTTC
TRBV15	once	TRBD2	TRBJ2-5	CATSRLAGETQYF	TGTGCCACCAGTAGGCTAGCGGGAGAGACCCAGTACTTC
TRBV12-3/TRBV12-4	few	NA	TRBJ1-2	CASTPRLTAEYGYTF	TGTGCCAGCACCCCACGCCTGACAGCCGAGTATGGCTACACCTTC
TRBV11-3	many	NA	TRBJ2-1	CASSLQGGEQFF	TGTGCCAGCAGCCTGCAGGGGGGTGAGCAGTTCTTC
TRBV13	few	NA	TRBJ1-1	CASSRKLFGAFF	TGTGCCAGCAGCAGGAAACTCTTTGGCGCTTTCTTT
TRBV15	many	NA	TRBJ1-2	CATSRDSGYGYTF	TGTGCCACCAGCAGAGATTCGGGCTATGGCTACACCTTC
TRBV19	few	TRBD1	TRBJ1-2	CASRTGDYGYTF	TGTGCCAGTAGGACAGGGGACTATGGCTACACCTTC
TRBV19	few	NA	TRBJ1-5	CASSIAGGGYSNQPQHF	TGTGCCAGTAGTATAGCGGGGGGCGGATATAGCAATCAGCCCCAGCATTTT
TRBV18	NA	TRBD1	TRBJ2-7	CASSPYGQGINEQYF	TGTGCCAGCTCACCATATGGACAGGGAATCAACGAGCAGTACTTC
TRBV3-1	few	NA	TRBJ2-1	CASSQEGSDNEQFF	TGTGCCAGCAGCCAAGAGGGCAGCGACAATGAGCAGTTCTTC
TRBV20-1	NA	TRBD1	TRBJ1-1	CSAQGDTEAFF	TGCAGTGCTCAGGGGGACACTGAAGCTTTCTTT
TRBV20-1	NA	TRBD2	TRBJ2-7	CSARVASGIYEQYF	TGCAGTGCTAGAGTTGCAAGCGGGATCTACGAGCAGTACTTC
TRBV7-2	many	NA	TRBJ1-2	CASSLAGRDHGYTF	TGTGCCAGCAGCTTAGCGGGCAGGGATCATGGCTACACCTTC
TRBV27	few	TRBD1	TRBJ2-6	CASSLRDRVSGANVLTF	TGTGCCAGCAGTTTACGGGACAGGGTTTCTGGGGCCAACGTCCTGACTTTC
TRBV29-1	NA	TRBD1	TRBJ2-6	CSARDSLDSGANVLTF	TGCAGCGCCAGGGACAGCCTTGACTCTGGGGCCAACGTCCTGACTTTC
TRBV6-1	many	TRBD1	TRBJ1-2	CASSDLSGSLHDRAPSDGYTF	TGTGCCAGCAGTGATCTATCCGGTAGCCTACACGACAGGGCCCCTTCGGATGGCTACACCTTC
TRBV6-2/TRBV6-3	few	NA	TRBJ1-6	CASTKDGGRFSPLHF	TGTGCCAGCACTAAAGACGGGGGCAGGTTTTCACCCCTCCACTTT
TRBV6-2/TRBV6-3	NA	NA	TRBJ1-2	CASSYGFNYGYTF	TGTGCCAGCAGTTACGGGTTTAACTATGGCTACACCTTC
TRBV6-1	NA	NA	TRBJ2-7	CASRTNYEQYF	TGTGCCAGCAGGACGAACTACGAGCAGTACTTC
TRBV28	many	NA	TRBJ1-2	CASSSDPTGWQSYTF	TGTGCCAGCAGTTCCGACCCGACAGGTTGGCAGAGCTACACCTTC
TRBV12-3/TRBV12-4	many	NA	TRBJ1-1	CASSLTRGDTEAFF	TGTGCCAGCAGTCTAACCAGGGGAGACACTGAAGCTTTCTTT
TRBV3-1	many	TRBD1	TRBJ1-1	CASRPHSQGVGNTEAFF	TGTGCCAGCAGGCCACACTCACAGGGGGTGGGGAACACTGAAGCTTTCTTT
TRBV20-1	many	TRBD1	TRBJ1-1	CSARNRGDTEAFF	TGCAGTGCAAGAAACAGGGGAGACACTGAAGCTTTCTTT
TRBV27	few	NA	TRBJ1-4	CASSLWAGSNEKLFF	TGTGCCAGCAGTCTATGGGCAGGCTCTAATGAAAAACTGTTTTTT
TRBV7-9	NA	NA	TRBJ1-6	CASSSRAYYNSPLHF	TGTGCCAGCAGCTCCCGGGCCTACTATAATTCACCCCTCCACTTT
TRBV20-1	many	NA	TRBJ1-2	CSADGSYGYTF	TGCAGTGCGGACGGGAGCTATGGCTACACCTTC
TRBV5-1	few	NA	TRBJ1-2	CASSSAGTDFWGYTF	TGCGCCAGCAGCTCGGCCGGGACCGACTTTTGGGGCTACACCTTC